This T cell receptor beta chain was recovered during a study of metastatic and nonmetastatic thyroid tumors. In the study overall: Both malignant and benign thyroid patients supplied peripheral blood and tumor or nodule tissue samples, across which the repertoires of these patients were then compared. Points from the study as a whole: In blood and tumor, TCR beta diversity was reportedly significantly higher in malignant thyroid tumors than in benign nodules.

This clone is categorized as medium-sized. The antigen remains undetermined. Thyroid surgery had not been preceded by any treatment in any patient. The V gene's germline CDR1 is LNHDA and CDR2 SQIVND (reference sequence). The CDR3 totals 11 residues. The V end lost 7 bases, the J end lost 4 bases, and 7 bases lay between the germline ends. In the original analysis: Researchers built a distant-metastasis classifier for papillary thyroid cancer that drew on CDR3 differences across clinicopathological groups. TCRdb re-called the PCR reads with MiXCR. The V and J calls were determined by TCRdb, not by the authors. This table holds fewer than 35,000 clones, 10% to 14% found once.

Material for sequencing was blood. The genes are TRBV19 and TRBJ1-2; D is undetermined. This clonotype was sampled from a female donor with papillary thyroid cancer or a benign thyroid nodule (not recorded which). Some clones in this sample may be carry-over from other donors' samples. The CDR3 loop is CASKGAYGYTF. The DNA for the CDR3 is TGTGCCAGTAAGGGAGCCTATGGCTACACCTTC.